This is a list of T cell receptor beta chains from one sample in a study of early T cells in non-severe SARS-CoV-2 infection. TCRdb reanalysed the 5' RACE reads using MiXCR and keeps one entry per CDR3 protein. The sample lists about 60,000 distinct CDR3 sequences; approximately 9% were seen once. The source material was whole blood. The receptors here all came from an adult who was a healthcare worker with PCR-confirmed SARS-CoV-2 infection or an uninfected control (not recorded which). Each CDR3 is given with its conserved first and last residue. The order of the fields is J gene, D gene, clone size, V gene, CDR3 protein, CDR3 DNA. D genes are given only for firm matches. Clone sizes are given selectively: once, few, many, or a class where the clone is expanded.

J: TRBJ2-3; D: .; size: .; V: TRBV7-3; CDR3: CASSAQIAGAAGDTQYF; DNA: TGTGCCAGCAGCGCCCAAATTGCGGGGGCCGCAGGAGATACGCAGTATTTT
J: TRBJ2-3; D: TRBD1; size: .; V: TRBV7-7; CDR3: CASSLSRQGDTQYF; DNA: TGTGCTAGCAGCCTCTCGCGACAGGGCGATACGCAGTATTTT
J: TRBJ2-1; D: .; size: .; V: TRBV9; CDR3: CASSARSNNEQFF; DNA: TGTGCCAGCAGCGCCAGATCGAACAATGAGCAGTTCTTC
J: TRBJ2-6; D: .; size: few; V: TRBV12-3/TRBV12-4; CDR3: CASRSSSSGANVLTF; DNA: TGTGCCAGCAGATCCTCTAGCTCTGGGGCCAACGTCCTGACTTTC
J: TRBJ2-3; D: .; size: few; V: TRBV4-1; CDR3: CASSQTGTDTQYF; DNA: TGCGCCAGCAGCCAAACAGGGACAGATACGCAGTATTTT
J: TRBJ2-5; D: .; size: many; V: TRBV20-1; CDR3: CSARAGGLIRQETQYF; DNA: TGCAGTGCGAGGGCCGGGGGCCTGATAAGGCAAGAGACCCAGTACTTC
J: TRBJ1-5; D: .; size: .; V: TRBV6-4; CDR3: CASSDSRFSRNQPQHF; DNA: TGTGCCAGCAGTGACTCGAGGTTTTCGCGCAATCAGCCCCAGCATTTT
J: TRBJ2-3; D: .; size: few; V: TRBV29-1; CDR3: CSVLQDTQYF; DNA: TGCAGCGTTCTGCAGGATACGCAGTATTTT
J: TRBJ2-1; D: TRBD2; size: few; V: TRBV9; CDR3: CASSVASGSSNEQFF; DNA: TGTGCCAGCAGCGTAGCTAGCGGGAGTAGCAATGAGCAGTTCTTC
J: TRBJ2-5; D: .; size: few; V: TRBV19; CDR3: CASSSEGRGQGPQYF; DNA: TGTGCCAGCTCCTCGGAGGGCAGAGGGCAGGGGCCCCAGTACTTC
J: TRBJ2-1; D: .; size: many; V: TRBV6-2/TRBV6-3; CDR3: CASSTPYRENEQFF; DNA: TGTGCCAGCAGTACTCCCTACAGGGAAAATGAGCAGTTCTTC
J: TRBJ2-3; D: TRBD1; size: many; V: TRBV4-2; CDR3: CASSQEDRGYTDTQYF; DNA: TGTGCCAGCAGCCAAGAAGACAGGGGTTACACAGATACGCAGTATTTT
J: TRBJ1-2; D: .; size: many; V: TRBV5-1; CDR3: CATGDGYGYTF; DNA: TGCGCCACCGGGGACGGCTATGGCTACACCTTC